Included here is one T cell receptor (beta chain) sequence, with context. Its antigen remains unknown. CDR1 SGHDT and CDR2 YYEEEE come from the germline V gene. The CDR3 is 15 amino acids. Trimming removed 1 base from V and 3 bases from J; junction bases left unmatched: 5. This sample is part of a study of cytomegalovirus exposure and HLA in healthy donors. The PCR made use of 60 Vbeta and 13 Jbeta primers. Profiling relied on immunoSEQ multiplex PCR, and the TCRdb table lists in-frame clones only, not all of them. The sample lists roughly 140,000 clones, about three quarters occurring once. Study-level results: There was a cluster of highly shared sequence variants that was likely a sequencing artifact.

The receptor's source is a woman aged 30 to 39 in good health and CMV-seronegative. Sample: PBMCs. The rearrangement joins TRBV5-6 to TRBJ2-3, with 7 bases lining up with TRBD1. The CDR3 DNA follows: TGTGCCAGCAGCTTGCGGCAGGGGGATACAGATACGCAGTATTTT. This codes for CASSLRQGDTDTQYF.